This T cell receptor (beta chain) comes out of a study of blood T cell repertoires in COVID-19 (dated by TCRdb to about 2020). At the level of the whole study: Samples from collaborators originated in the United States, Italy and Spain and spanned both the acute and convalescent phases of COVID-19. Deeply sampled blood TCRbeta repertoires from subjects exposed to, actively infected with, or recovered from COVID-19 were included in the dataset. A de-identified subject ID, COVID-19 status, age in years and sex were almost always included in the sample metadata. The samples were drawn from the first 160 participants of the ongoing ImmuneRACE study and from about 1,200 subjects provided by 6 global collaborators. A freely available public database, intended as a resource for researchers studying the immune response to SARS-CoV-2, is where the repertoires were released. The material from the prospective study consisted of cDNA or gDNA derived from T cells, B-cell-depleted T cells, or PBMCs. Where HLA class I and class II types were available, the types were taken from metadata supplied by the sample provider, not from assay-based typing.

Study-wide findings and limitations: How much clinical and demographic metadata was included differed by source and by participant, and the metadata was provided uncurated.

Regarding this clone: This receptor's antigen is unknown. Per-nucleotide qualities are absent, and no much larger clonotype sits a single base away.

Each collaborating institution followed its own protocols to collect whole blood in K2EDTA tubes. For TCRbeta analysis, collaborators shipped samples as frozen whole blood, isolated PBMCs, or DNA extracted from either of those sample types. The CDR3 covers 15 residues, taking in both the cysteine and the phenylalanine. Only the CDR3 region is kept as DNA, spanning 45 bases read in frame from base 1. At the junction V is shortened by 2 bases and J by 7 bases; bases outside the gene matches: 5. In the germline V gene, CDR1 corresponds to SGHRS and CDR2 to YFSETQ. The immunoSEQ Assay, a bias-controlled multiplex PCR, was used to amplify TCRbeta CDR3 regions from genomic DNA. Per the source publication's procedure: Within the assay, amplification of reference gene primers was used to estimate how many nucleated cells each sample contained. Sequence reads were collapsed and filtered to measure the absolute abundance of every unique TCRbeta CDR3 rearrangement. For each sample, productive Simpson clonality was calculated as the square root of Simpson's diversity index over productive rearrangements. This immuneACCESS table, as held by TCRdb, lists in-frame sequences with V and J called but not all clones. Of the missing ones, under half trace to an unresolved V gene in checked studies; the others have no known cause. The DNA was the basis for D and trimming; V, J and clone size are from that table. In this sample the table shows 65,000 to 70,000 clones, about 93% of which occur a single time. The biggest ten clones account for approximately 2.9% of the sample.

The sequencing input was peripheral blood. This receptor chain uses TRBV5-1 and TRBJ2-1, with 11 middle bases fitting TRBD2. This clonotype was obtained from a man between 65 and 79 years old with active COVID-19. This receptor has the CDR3 CASSFAASGGNEQFF. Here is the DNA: TGCGCCAGCAGCTTTGCGGCTAGCGGGGGGAATGAGCAGTTCTTC.